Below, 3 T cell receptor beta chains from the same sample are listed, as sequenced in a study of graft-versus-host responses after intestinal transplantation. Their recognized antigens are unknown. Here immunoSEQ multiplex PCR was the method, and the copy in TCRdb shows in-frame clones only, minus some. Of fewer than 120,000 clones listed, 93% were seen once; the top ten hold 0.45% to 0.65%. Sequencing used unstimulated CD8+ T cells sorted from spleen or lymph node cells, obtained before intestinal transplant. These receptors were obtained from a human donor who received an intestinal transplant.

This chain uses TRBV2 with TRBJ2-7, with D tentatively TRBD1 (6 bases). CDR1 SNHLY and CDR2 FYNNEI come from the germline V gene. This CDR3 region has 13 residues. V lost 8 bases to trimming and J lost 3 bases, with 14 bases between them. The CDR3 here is CASRYRDNYEQYF. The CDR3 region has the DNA TGTGCCAGCCGATACCGGGACAACTACGAGCAGTACTTC.

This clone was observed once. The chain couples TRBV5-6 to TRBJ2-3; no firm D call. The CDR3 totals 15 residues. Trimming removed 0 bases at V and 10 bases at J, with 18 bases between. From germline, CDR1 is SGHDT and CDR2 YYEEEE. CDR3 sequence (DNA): TGTGCCAGCAGCTTGGTATCGAACCCTCCTATTGCGCAGTATTTT. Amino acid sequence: CASSLVSNPPIAQYF.

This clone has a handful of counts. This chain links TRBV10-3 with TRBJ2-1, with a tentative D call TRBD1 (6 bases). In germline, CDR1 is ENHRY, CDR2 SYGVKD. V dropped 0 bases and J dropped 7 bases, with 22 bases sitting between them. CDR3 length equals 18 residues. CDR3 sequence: CAISESSLRGGLWNEQFF. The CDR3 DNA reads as TGTGCCATCAGTGAGTCGTCCCTCAGGGGTGGACTGTGGAATGAGCAGTTCTTC.